This TCR beta chain was sequenced for a study of Ad26.COV2.S vaccination and SARS-CoV-2 variants. General study points: Using TCR breadth and depth analyses may have led to underestimated total T cell responses.

CDR1 and CDR2 (germline): MGHRA, YSYEKL. V lost 6 bases, J lost 8 bases, and 8 bases stayed unmatched. The CDR3 sequence is 14 residues long. Concerning this clone: The antigen remains undetermined.

Generated by immunoSEQ multiplex PCR, the TCRdb table keeps only in-frame clones and is missing some. In the table there are 180,000 or so clones, around 85% of which are singletons. This clonotype was sampled from a human donor who had recovered from COVID-19. This chain links TRBV4-1 with TRBJ1-4; TRBD1 matches at 8 bases. The sequencing here drew on peripheral blood, taken after recovery from COVID-19. This CDR3 reads CASSAGTGTEKLFF. CDR3 in DNA: TGCGCCAGCAGTGCCGGGACAGGCACCGAAAAACTGTTTTTT.